Below are 10 T cell receptor beta chains sequenced from a single sample in a study of T cell clonality in common variable immunodeficiency. Libraries were prepared by immunoSEQ multiplex PCR; TCRdb keeps only in-frame clonotypes and omits some of them. The sample has more than 20,000 clones, none seen only once. Study results and caveats: In common variable immunodeficiency, TCR beta chains reportedly carried fewer deletions and N-nucleotide insertions.

These receptors have no identified antigens. Sequencing was performed on peripheral blood mononuclear cells. These receptors originate from a human donor with common variable immunodeficiency.

This clone was recorded many times. The sequence runs out 3 residues before the end of the CDR3; the remainder is reconstructed from the germline J gene. J is TRBJ2-1 and V is TRBV27; D uncertain. V lost 2 bases and J 6 bases, leaving 8 bases between the germline ends. CDR3 size: 13 residues. CDR1 is MNHEY and CDR2 is SMNVEV in the germline V gene (reference sequence). The CDR3 here is CASSLGLGNEQFF. Incomplete CDR3 DNA: TGTGCCAGCAGTTTAGGGCTGGGCAATGAG.

This clone is termed medium-sized. From the germline J gene comes the end of the CDR3, since the read stops 3 residues before it. The chain recombines TRBV29-1 with TRBJ2-3; 7 bases are shared with TRBD2. The CDR3 is made up of 14 amino acids. CDR1 and CDR2 (germline): SQVTM, ANQGSEA. The V gene end was trimmed by 2 bases and the J gene end by 4 bases; junction bases not matched to a gene: 6. Partial CDR3 DNA: TGCAGCGTTGAACCGAACGGGGGGTCAGATACG. This encodes CSVEPNGGSDT. The whole CDR3 protein is CSVEPNGGSDTQYF.

This clone has a count of ten or more. The observed sequence ends 3 residues before the CDR3 terminus, with the missing tail filled in from the germline J gene. The rearrangement joins TRBV18 to TRBJ2-7; 7 bases fit TRBD1. The CDR3 covers 16 residues. With 5 bases clipped from V and 3 bases from J, the junction kept 13 bases outside the gene matches. CDR1 is KGHSH, CDR2 LQKENI, per germline. The sequenced CDR3 bases are TGTGCCAGCTCAGAAACAGGGGTCAGGGGACGCTACGAG. As protein: CASSETGVRGRYE. The full CDR3 protein reads CASSETGVRGRYEQYF.

This clone appeared many times. With the read ending 3 residues before the CDR3 end, the germline J gene is used to fill in that end. This rearrangement joins TRBV5-5 to TRBJ1-1; D call uncertain. The CDR3 runs 15 residues. CDR1 is SGHKS, CDR2 YYEKEE, per germline (reference sequence). Deletions cut 0 bases from V and 0 bases from J, with 9 bases between. The CDR3: CASSLVPRMNTEAFF. CDR3 bases read: TGTGCCAGCAGCTTGGTACCGCGAATGAACACTGAA.

The table lists this clone with many counts. Coverage ceases 3 residues before the CDR3 finishes, and the germline J gene fills in the end. V usage is TRBV19 and J usage is TRBJ2-2; 9 nucleotides agree with TRBD1. V shed 5 bases and J 1 base; nucleotides not matched to a gene: 5. The CDR3 has 16 amino acids. Per the germline V gene, CDR1 is LNHDA and CDR2 is SQIVND (reference sequence). The covered CDR3 bases are TGTGCCAGTAGTTTCGGACAGGGGCGGAACACCGGGGAG. It is translated as CASSFGQGRNTGE. In full, the CDR3 reads CASSFGQGRNTGELFF.

This clone has a count of ten or more. The read terminates 3 residues before the CDR3 end, so the remaining end is supplied by the germline J gene. The chain employs TRBV30 and TRBJ1-2, with a weak D call TRBD1 (6 bases). V lost 0 bases, J lost 7 bases, and 15 bases lay in between. The length of the CDR3 is 14 residues. CDR1 is GTSNPN and CDR2 is SVGIG in the germline V gene (reference sequence). CDR3 bases read: TGTGCCTGGAGTGTAGCGGGGGGCGTGGGTGGC. This encodes CAWSVAGGVGG. In full, the CDR3 is CAWSVAGGVGGYTF.

This clone was counted a few times. The read ends 3 residues shy of where the CDR3 ends; the end is completed using the germline J gene. The chain is built from TRBV19 and TRBJ1-5; maybe TRBD1 (6 bases). The CDR3 contains 18 residues. Trimming left V 4 bases short and J 3 bases short, with 22 bases between. Germline CDR1 and CDR2: LNHDA and SQIVND (reference sequence). The chain's CDR3 is CASSSQQGGAIANQPQHF. CDR3 DNA (partial): TGTGCCAGTAGTAGCCAACAGGGTGGGGCAATCGCCAATCAGCCC.

This clone was recorded at least ten times. The read ends 3 residues before the CDR3 terminus; that terminus is restored from the germline J gene. The chain employs TRBV7-2 and TRBJ1-1; possible D gene TRBD1, 5 bases. The CDR3 extends over 12 amino acids. Trimming stripped 7 bases from V and 2 bases from J, with 8 bases between. Germline CDR1 and CDR2: SGHTA and FQGNSA. The part of the CDR3 DNA that was read is TGTGCCAGCACCAGGGTAAACACTGAA. It codes for CASTRVNTE. The whole CDR3 sequence reads CASTRVNTEAFF.

This clone was seen repeatedly, ten times or more. CDR3 DNA (partial): TGTGCCAGCAGCTTTGGACAGCGCTATGGC. This gives the protein CASSFGQRYG. The whole CDR3 is CASSFGQRYGYTF. The chain joins TRBV7-9 to TRBJ1-2, with a tentative D call TRBD1 (6 bases). Read coverage stops 3 residues before the CDR3 terminus; the germline J gene supplies the remainder. The V end was cut by 3 bases, the J end by 4 bases, with 9 bases between. This CDR3 region has 13 residues. Germline loops: CDR1 SEHNR, CDR2 FQNEAQ (reference sequence).

The sample holds many counts of this clone. The missing CDR3 end, 3 residues past where the read stops, is filled in from the germline J gene. The genes are TRBV23-1 and TRBJ2-3, with D perhaps matching TRBD2 (7 bases). TRBV23-1 is classed as an ORF, of uncertain function. V was pared by 2 bases and J by 2 bases, with 17 bases between. The CDR3 is 17 amino acids. The chain's CDR3 is CASSQTWGRGITDTQYF. CDR3 bases read: TGCGCCAGCAGTCAAACCTGGGGGCGGGGGATCACAGATACG.